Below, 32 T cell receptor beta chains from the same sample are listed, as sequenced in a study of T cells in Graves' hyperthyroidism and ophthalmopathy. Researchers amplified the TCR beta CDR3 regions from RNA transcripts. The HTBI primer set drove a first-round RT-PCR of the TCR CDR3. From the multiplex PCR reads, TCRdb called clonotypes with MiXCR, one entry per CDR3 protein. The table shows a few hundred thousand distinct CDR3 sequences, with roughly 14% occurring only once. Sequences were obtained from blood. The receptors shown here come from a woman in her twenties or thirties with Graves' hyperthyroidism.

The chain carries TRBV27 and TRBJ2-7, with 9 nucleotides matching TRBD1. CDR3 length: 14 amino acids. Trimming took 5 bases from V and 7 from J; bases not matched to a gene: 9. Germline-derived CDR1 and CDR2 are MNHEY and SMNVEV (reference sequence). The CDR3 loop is CASSPGQGTGEQYF. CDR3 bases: TGTGCCAGCAGTCCGGGACAGGGAACGGGAGAGCAGTACTTC.

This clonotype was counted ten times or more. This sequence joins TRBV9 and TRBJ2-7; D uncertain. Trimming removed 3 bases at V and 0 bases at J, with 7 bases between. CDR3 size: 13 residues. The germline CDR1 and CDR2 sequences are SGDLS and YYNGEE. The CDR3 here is CASSGYPSYEQYF. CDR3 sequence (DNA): TGTGCCAGCAGCGGATACCCCTCCTACGAGCAGTACTTC.

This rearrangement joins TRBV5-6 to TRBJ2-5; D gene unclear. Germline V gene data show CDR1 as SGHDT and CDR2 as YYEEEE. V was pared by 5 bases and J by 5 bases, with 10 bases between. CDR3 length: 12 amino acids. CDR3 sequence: CASRGPRETQYF. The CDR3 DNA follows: TGTGCCAGCAGAGGGCCAAGGGAGACCCAGTACTTC.

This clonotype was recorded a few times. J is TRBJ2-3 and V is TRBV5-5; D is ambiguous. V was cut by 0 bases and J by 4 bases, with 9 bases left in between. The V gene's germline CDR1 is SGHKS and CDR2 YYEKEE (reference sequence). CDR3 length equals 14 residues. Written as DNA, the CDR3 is TGTGCCAGCAGCTTGGATCCCGTTGCAGATACGCAGTATTTT. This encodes CASSLDPVADTQYF.

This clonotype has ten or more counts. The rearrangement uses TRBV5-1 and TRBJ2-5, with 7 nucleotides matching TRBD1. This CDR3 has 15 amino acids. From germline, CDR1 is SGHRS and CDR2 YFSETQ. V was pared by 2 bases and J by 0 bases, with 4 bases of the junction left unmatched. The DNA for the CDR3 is TGCGCCAGCAGCTTATACGACAGGGACCAAGAGACCCAGTACTTC. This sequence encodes CASSLYDRDQETQYF.

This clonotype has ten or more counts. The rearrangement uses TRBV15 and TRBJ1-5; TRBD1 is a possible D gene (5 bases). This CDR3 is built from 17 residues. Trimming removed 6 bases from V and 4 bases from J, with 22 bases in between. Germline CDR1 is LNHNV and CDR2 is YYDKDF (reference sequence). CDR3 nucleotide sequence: TGTGCCACCAGTCGGAGACCGGGACTCTTGAGAAATCAGCCCCAGCATTTT. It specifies CATSRRPGLLRNQPQHF.

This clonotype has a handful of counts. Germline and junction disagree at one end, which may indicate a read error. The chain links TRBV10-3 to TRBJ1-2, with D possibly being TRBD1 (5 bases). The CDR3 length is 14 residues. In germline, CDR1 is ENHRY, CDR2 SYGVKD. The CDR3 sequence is CATSRLGRDHGYTF. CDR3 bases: TGTGCCACCAGTAGGTTGGGCAGGGACCATGGCTACACCTTC.

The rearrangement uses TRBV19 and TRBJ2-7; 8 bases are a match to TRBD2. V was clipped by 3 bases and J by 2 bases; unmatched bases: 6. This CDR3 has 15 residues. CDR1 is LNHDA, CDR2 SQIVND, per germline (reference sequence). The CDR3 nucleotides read TGTGCCAGTAGTATGGCAGCGGGAGAAGCCTACGAGCAGTACTTC. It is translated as CASSMAAGEAYEQYF.

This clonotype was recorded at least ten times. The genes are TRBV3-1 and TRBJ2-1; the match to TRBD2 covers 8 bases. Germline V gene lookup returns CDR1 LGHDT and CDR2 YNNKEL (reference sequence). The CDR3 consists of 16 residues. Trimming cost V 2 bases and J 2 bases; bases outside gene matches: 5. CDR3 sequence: CASSQTLAVTYNEQFF. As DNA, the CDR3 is TGTGCCAGCAGCCAAACACTAGCGGTCACCTACAATGAGCAGTTCTTC.

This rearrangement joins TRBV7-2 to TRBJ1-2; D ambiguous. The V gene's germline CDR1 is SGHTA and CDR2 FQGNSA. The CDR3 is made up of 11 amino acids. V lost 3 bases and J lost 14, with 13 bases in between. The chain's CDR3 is CASSFGSPLTF. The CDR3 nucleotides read TGTGCCAGCAGCTTTGGGAGCCCCCTTACCTTC.

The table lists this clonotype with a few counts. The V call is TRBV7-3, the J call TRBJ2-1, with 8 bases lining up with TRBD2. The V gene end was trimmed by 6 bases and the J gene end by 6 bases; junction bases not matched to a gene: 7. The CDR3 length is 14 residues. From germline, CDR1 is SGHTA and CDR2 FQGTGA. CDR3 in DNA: TGTGCCAGCAGTTTGTCCAGCGGGAGCAATGAGCAGTTCTTC. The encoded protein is CASSLSSGSNEQFF. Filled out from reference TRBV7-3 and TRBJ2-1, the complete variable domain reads GAGVSQTPSNKVTEKGKYVELRCDPISGHTALYWYRQSLGQGPEFLIYFQGTGAADDSGLPNDRFFAVRPEGSVSTLKIQRTERGDSAVYLCASSLSSGSNEQFFGPGTRLTVL.

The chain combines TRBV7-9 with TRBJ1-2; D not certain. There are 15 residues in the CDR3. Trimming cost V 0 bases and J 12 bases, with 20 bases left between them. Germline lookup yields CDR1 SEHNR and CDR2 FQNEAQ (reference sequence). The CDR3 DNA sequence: TGTGCCAGCAGCTTAGCGGAGTTTGGTGGCGGCGGCGACACCTTC. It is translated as CASSLAEFGGGGDTF.

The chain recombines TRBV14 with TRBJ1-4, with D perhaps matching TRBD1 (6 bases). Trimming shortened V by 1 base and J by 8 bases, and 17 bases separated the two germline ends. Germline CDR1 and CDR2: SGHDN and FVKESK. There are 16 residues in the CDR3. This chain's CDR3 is CASSQGGSTGIEKLFF. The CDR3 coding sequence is TGTGCCAGCAGCCAAGGGGGGTCGACAGGCATAGAAAAACTGTTTTTT. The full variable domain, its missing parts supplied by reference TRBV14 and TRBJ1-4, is EAGVTQFPSHSVIEKGQTVTLRCDPISGHDNLYWYRRVMGKEIKFLLHFVKESKQDESGMPNNRFLAERTGGTYSTLKVQPAELEDSGVYFCASSQGGSTGIEKLFFGSGTQLSVL.

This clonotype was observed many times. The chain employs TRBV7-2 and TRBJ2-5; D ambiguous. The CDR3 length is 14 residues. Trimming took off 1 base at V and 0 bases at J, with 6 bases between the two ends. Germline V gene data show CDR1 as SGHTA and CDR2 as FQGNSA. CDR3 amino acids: CASSLGAYQETQYF. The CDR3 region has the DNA TGTGCCAGCAGCTTAGGCGCGTACCAAGAGACCCAGTACTTC.

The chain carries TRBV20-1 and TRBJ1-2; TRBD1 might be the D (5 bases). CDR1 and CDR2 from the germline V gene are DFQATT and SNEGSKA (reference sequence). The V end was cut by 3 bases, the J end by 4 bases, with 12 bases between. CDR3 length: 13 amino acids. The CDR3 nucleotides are TGCAGTGCTAGGGCCGGGACTTCCTATGGCTACACCTTC. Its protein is CSARAGTSYGYTF.

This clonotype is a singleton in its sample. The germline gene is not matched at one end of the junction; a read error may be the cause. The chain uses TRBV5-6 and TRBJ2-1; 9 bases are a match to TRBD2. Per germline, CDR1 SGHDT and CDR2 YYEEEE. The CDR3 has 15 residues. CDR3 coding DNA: TGTACCAGCAGCTTGGAGGCTAGCGGGACTCGGGAGCAGTTCTTC. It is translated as CTSSLEASGTREQFF.

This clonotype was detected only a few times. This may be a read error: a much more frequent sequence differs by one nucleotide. This CDR3 reads CARSLGTGHTEAFF. CDR3 DNA sequence: TGCGCCAGAAGCTTGGGGACAGGCCACACTGAAGCTTTCTTT. V gene TRBV5-1 combines with J gene TRBJ1-1; 8 nucleotides match TRBD1. The germline V gene encodes CDR1 SGHRS and CDR2 YFSETQ. The CDR3 is made up of 14 amino acids.

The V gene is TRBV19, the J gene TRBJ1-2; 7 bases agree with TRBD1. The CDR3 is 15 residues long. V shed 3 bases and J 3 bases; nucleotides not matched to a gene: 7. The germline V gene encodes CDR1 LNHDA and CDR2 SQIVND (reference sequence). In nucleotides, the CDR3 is TGTGCCAGTAGTATCCTGGAGGGGGCTCACTATGGCTACACCTTC. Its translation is CASSILEGAHYGYTF.

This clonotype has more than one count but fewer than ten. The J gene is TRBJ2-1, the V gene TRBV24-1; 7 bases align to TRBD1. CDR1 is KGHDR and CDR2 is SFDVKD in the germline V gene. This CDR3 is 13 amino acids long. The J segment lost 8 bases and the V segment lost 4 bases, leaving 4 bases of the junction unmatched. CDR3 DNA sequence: TGTGCCACCAGTGACACAGGGGCGCATGAGCAGTTCTTC. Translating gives CATSDTGAHEQFF.

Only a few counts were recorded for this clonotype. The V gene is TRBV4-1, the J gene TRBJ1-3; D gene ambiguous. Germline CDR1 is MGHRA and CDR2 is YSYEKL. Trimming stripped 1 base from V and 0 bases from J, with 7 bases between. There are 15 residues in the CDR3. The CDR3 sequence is CASSQVQISGNTIYF. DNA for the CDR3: TGCGCCAGCAGCCAAGTTCAGATCTCTGGAAACACCATATATTTT.

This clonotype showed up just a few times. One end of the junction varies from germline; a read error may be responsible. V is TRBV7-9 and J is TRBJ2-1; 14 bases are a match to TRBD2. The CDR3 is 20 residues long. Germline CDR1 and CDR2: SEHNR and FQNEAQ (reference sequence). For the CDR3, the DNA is TGCGCCAGCAGCCCCCTGGCCGGACTAGCGGGAGGTACTTCCTACAATGAGCAGTTCTTC. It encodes CASSPLAGLAGGTSYNEQFF. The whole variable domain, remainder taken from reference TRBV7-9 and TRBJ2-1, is DTGVSQNPRHKITKRGQNVTFRCDPISEHNRLYWYRQTLGQGPEFLTYFQNEAQLEKSRLLSDRFSAERPKGSFSTLEIQRTEQGDSAMYLCASSPLAGLAGGTSYNEQFFGPGTRLTVL.

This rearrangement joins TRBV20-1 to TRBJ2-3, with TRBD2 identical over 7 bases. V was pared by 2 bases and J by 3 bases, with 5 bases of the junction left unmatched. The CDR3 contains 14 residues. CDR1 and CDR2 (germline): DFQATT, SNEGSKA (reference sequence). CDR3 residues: CSARYSSGTDTQYF. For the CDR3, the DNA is TGCAGTGCTAGATACTCTAGCGGAACAGATACGCAGTATTTT.

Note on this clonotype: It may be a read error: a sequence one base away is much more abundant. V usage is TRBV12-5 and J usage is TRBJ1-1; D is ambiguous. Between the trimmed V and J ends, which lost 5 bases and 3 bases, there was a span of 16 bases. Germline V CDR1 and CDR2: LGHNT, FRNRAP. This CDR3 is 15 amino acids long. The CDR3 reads CASGPDKIMDTEAFF. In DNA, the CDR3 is TGTGCTAGTGGTCCTGACAAGATAATGGACACTGAAGCTTTCTTT.

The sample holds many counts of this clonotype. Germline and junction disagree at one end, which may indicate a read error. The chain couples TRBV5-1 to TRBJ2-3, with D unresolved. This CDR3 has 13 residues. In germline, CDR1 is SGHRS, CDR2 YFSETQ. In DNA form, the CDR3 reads TGTGCCAGCAGCTTAGACAGCACAGATACGCAGTATTTT. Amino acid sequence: CASSLDSTDTQYF.

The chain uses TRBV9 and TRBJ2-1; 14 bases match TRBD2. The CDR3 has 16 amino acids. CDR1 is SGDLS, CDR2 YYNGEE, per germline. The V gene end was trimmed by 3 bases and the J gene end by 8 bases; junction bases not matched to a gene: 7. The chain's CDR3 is CASSARLAGGPDEQFF. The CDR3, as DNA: TGTGCCAGCAGCGCCAGACTAGCGGGAGGGCCCGATGAGCAGTTCTTC. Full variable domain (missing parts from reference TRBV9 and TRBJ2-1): DSGVTQTPKHLITATGQRVTLRCSPRSGDLSVYWYQQSLDQGLQFLIQYYNGEERAKGNILERFSAQQFPDLHSELNLSSLELGDSALYFCASSARLAGGPDEQFFGPGTRLTVL.

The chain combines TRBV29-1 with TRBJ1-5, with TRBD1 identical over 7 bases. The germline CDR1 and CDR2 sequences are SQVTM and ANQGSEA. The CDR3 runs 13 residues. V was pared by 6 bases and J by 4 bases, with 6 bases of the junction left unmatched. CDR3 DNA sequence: TGCAGCGTCGCTGGACAGGAGAATCAGCCCCAGCATTTT. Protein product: CSVAGQENQPQHF.

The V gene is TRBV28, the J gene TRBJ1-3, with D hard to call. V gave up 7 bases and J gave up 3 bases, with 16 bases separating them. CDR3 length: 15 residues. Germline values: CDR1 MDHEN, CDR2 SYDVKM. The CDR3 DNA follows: TGTGCCAGCATCGAGGGTTCTGTAGGTGGAAACACCATATATTTT. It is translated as CASIEGSVGGNTIYF.

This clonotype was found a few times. The CDR3 is CASSLGGYGGGEQFF. The CDR3 DNA reads TGTGCCAGCAGTTTAGGGGGCTACGGCGGGGGTGAGCAGTTCTTC. The V call is TRBV6-1, the J call TRBJ2-1; possibly TRBD1 or TRBD2 for D (7 bases each). V lost 5 bases and J lost 9, with 20 bases in between. Germline CDR1 MNHNS, CDR2 SASEGT. The CDR3 totals 15 residues.

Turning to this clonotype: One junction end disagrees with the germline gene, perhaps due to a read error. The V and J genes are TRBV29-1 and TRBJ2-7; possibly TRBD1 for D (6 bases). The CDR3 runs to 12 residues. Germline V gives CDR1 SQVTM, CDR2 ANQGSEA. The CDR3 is CSGGHSSCEQYF. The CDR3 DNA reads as TGCAGCGGGGGACACAGCTCCTGCGAGCAGTACTTC.

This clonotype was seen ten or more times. The CDR3, as DNA: TGTGCCAGCAGCTTAGGTCTAGCGGGAGCGGTCGAGCAGTACTTC. Its translation: CASSLGLAGAVEQYF. V usage is TRBV11-3 and J usage is TRBJ2-7, with 10 bases that match TRBD2. The junction had 6 bases not matched to a gene; V was cut back by 1 base and J by 6 bases. CDR3 length: 15 residues. CDR1 is SGHNT and CDR2 is YENEEA in the germline V gene.

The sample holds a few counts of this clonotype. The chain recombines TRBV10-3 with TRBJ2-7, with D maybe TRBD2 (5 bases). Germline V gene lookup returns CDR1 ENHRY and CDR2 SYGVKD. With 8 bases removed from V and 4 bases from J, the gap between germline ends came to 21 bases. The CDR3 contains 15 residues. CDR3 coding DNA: TGTGCCATCCAGTCCGGGCGGGCAGAAACTTACGAGCAGTACTTC. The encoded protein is CAIQSGRAETYEQYF.

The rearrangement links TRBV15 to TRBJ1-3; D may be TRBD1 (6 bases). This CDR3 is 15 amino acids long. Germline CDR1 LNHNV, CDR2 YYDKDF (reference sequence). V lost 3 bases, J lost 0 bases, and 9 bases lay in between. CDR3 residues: CATSRDSSSGNTIYF. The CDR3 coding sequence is TGTGCCACCAGCAGGGACAGTTCCTCTGGAAACACCATATATTTT.